The T cell receptor beta chain described here comes from a study of blood T cell repertoires in COVID-19. Overall study context: Both acute and convalescent COVID-19 samples were obtained from the United States, Italy and Spain. T cells, B-cell-depleted T cells, or PBMCs provided the cDNA or gDNA that served as material.

Per germline, CDR1 SEHNR and CDR2 FQNEAQ (reference sequence). CDR3 length equals 15 residues. Deletions cut 5 bases from V and 1 base from J, with 13 bases between. Original handling: Estimation of nucleated cell counts relied on the amplification of reference gene primers. Measured with immunoSEQ multiplex PCR; TCRdb has only the in-frame clones, and not every one. The V and J calls and clone size were taken over from that table, and D and trimming were inferred from the DNA. The sample records 130,000 to 150,000 clones, approximately 82% being singletons. The rearrangement uses TRBV7-9 and TRBJ2-3, with D perhaps matching TRBD1 (6 bases). The receptor's source is a woman in her forties or fifties in a cohort sampled during active or convalescent COVID-19. Sequenced sample: peripheral blood. The CDR3 sequence: CASSRLGGRTDTQYF. The CDR3, as DNA: TGTGCCAGCAGCCGCCTTGGGGGCCGCACAGATACGCAGTATTTT.